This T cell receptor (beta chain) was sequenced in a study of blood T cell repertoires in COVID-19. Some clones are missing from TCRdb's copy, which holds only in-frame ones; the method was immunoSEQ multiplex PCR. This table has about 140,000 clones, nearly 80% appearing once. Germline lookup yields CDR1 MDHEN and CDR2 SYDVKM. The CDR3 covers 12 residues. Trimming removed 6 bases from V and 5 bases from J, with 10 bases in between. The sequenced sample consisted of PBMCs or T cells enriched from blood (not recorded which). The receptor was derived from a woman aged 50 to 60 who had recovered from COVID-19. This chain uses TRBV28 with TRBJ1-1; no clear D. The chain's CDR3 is CASRPRWTEAFF. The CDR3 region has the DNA TGTGCCAGCAGGCCACGGTGGACTGAAGCTTTCTTT.